This T cell receptor beta chain originates from a study of blood T cells in healthy people across ages. Study-level points and caveats: Relative to aged donors, long-lived donors carried more naive CD4+ cells and displayed higher diversity.

The V gene lost 6 bases and the J gene lost 0 bases, with 9 bases spanning the gap. The CDR3 length is 14 residues. CDR1 and CDR2 from the germline V gene are MNHEY and SVGEGT. Primed by a sample-barcoded 5' primer and a J-beta primer mix, a second PCR proceeded for about 6 to 12 cycles. TCRdb fed the 5' RACE reads into MiXCR, producing one record per CDR3 protein. The table has roughly 680,000 distinct CDR3 sequences, about 52% seen once. Each individual donor underwent a draw of approximately 9.8 milliliters of peripheral blood. Per sample, extraction of total RNA gave at least 5 micrograms in every case. The table lists this clonotype with a few counts. Its antigen remains unidentified.

The chain links TRBV6-2 or TRBV6-3 to TRBJ2-1, with D possibly TRBD1 on 6 matching bases. Sequenced sample: blood. This clonotype originated in a woman aged 55-70 years in good health. CDR3 sequence reads: CASSVTGSYNEQFF. CDR3 DNA sequence: TGTGCCAGCAGCGTGACAGGCTCCTACAATGAGCAGTTCTTC.